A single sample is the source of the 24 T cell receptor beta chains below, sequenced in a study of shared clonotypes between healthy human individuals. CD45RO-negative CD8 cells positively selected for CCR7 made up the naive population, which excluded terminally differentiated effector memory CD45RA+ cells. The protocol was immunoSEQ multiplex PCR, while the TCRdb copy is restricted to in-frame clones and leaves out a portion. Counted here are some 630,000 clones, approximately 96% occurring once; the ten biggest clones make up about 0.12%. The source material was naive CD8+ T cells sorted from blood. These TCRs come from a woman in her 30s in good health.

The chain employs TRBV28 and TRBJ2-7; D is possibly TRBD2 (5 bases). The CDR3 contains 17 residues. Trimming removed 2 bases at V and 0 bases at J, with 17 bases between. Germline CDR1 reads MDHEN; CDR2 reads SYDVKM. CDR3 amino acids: CASSLGLLAGSSYEQYF. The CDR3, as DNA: TGTGCCAGCAGTTTAGGCCTCCTAGCCGGCAGCTCCTACGAGCAGTACTTC. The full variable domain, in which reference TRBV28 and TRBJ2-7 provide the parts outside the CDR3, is DVKVTQSSRYLVKRTGEKVFLECVQDMDHENMFWYRQDPGLGLRLIYFSYDVKMKEKGDIPEGYSVSREKKERFSLILESASTNQTSMYLCASSLGLLAGSSYEQYFGPGTRLTVT.

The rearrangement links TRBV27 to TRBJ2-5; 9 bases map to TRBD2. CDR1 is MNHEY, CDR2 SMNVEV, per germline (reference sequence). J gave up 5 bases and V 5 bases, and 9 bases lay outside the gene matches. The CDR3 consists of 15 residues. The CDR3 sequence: CASSTLAGGRETQYF. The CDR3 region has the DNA TGTGCCAGCAGTACACTAGCGGGCGGCAGGGAGACCCAGTACTTC.

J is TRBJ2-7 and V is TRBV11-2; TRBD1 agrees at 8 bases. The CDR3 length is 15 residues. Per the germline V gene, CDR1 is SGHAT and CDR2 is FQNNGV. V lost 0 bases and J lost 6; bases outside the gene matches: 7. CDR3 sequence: CASSLDYDRGFEQYF. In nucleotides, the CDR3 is TGTGCCAGCAGCTTAGATTACGACAGGGGTTTCGAGCAGTACTTC.

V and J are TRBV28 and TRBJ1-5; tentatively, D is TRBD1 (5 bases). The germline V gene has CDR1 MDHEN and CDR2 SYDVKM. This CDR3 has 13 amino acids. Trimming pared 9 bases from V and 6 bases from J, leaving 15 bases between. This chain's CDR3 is CASYQGFGQPQHF. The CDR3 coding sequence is TGTGCCAGTTATCAGGGCTTCGGTCAGCCCCAGCATTTT.

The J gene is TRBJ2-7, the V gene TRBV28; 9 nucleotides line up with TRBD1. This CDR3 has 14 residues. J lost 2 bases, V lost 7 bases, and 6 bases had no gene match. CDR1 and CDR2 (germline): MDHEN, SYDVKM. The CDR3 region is CASNPGQGAYEQYF. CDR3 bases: TGTGCCAGCAACCCGGGACAGGGTGCCTACGAGCAGTACTTC.

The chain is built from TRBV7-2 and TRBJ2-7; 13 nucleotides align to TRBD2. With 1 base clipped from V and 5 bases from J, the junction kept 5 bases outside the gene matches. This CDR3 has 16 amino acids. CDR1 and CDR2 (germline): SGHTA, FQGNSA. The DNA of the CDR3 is TGTGCCAGCAGCTTAGGAGGACTAGCGGGAGTTAACGAGCAGTACTTC. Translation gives CASSLGGLAGVNEQYF.

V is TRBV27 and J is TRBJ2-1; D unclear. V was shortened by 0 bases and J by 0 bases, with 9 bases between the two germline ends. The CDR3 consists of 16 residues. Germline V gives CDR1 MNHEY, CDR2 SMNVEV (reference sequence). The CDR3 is CASSLSWGNSYNEQFF. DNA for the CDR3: TGTGCCAGCAGTTTATCATGGGGAAACTCCTACAATGAGCAGTTCTTC.

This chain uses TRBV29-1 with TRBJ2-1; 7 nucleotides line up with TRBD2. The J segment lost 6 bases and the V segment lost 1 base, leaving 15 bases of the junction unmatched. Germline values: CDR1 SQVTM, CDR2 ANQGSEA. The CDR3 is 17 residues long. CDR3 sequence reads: CSVEGKMGGEGPNEQFF. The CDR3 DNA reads TGCAGCGTTGAAGGGAAGATGGGAGGGGAGGGTCCCAATGAGCAGTTCTTC.

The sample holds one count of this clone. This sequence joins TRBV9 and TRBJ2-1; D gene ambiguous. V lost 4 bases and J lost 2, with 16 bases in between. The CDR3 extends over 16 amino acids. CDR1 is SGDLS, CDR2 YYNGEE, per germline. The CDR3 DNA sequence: TGTGCCAGCAGCACCCACGCGGCCGCGGCCTACAATGAGCAGTTCTTC. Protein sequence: CASSTHAAAAYNEQFF. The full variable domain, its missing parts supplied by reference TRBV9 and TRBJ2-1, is DSGVTQTPKHLITATGQRVTLRCSPRSGDLSVYWYQQSLDQGLQFLIQYYNGEERAKGNILERFSAQQFPDLHSELNLSSLELGDSALYFCASSTHAAAAYNEQFFGPGTRLTVL.

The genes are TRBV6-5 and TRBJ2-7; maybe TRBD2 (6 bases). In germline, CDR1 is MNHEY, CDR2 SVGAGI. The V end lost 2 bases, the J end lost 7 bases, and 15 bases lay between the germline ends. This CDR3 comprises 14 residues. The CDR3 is CASSYASVSREQYF. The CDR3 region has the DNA TGTGCCAGCAGTTACGCTAGCGTGTCGCGGGAGCAGTACTTC.

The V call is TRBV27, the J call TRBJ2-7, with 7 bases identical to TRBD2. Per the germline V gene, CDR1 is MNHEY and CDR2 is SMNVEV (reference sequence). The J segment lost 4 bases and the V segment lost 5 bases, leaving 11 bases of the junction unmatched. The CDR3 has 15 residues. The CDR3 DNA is TGTGCCAGCAGTCCGTTACTAGCGCGGGTTTACGAGCAGTACTTC. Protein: CASSPLLARVYEQYF.

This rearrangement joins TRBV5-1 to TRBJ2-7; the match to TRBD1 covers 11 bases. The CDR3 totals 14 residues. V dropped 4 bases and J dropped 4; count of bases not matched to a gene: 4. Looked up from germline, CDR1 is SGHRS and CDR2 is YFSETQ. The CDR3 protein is CASSPGQGAYEQYF. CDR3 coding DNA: TGCGCCAGCAGCCCAGGACAGGGGGCGTACGAGCAGTACTTC. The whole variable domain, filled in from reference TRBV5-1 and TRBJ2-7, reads KAGVTQTPRYLIKTRGQQVTLSCSPISGHRSVSWYQQTPGQGLQFLFEYFSETQRNKGNFPGRFSGRQFSNSRSEMNVSTLELGDSALYLCASSPGQGAYEQYFGPGTRLTVT.

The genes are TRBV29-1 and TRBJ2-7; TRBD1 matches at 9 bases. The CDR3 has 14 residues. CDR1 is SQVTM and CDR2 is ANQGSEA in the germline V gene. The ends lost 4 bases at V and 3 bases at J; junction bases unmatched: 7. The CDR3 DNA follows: TGCAGCGTTGTGGCCAAGGGACAGGGCTACGAGCAGTACTTC. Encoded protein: CSVVAKGQGYEQYF.

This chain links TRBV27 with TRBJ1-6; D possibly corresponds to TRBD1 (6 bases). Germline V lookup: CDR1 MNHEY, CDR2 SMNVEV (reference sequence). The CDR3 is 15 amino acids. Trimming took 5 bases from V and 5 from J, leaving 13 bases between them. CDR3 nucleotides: TGTGCCAGCAGTCTCCGGACAGATAATAATTCACCCCTCCACTTT. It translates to CASSLRTDNNSPLHF.

The CDR3 DNA sequence: TGTGCCACCAGCAGAGAGGGAGCCCCCAATGAGCAGTTCTTC. Amino acid sequence: CATSREGAPNEQFF. The genes are TRBV15 and TRBJ2-1; D is possibly TRBD2 (5 bases). Germline CDR1 is LNHNV and CDR2 is YYDKDF (reference sequence). The V end lost 0 bases, the J end lost 6 bases, and 9 bases lay between the germline ends. The CDR3 sequence is 14 residues long.

This CDR3 is CASYPGEGAYEQYF. CDR3 coding DNA: TGTGCCAGTTACCCGGGGGAGGGAGCCTACGAGCAGTACTTC. This chain joins TRBV28 and TRBJ2-7; the match to TRBD2 covers 7 bases. V shed 9 bases and J 2 bases; nucleotides not matched to a gene: 10. Germline V lookup: CDR1 MDHEN, CDR2 SYDVKM. The CDR3 sequence is 14 residues long.

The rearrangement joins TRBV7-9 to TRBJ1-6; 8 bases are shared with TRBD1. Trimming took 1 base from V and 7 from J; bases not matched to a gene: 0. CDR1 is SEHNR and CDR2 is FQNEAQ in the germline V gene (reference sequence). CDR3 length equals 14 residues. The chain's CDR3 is CASSLGTGNSPLHF. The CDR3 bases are TGTGCCAGCAGCTTAGGGACAGGGAATTCACCCCTCCACTTT.

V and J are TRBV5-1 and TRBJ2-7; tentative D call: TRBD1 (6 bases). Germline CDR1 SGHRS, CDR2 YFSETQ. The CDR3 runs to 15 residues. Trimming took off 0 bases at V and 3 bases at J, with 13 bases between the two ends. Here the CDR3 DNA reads TGCGCCAGCAGCTTGGGGCAGGGGATGTTCTACGAGCAGTACTTC. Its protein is CASSLGQGMFYEQYF.

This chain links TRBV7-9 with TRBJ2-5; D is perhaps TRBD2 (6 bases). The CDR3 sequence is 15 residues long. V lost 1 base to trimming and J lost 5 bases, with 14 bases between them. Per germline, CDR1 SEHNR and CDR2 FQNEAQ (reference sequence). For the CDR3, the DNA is TGTGCCAGCAGCTTAGACGTGAACGCGGGGGAGACCCAGTACTTC. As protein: CASSLDVNAGETQYF.

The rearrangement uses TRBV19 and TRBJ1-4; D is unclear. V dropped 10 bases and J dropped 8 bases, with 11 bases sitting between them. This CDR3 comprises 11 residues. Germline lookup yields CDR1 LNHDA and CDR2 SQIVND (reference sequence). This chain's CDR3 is CATNSGEKLFF. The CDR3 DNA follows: TGTGCCACCAACAGTGGCGAAAAACTGTTTTTT.

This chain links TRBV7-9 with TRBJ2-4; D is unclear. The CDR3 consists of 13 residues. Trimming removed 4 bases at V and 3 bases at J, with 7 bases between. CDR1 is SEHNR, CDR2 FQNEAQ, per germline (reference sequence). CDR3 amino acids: CASSSPIKNIQYF. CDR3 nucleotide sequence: TGTGCCAGCAGCTCCCCGATCAAAAACATTCAGTACTTC.

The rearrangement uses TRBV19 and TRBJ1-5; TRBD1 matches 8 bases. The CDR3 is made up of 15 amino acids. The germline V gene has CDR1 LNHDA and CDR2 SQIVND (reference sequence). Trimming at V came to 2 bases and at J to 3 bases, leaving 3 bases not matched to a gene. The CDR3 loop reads CASSITGGDNQPQHF. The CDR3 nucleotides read TGTGCCAGTAGTATAACAGGGGGGGACAATCAGCCCCAGCATTTT. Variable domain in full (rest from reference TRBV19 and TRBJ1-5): DGGITQSPKYLFRKEGQNVTLSCEQNLNHDAMYWYRQDPGQGLRLIYYSQIVNDFQKGDIAEGYSVSREKKESFPLTVTSAQKNPTAFYLCASSITGGDNQPQHFGDGTRLSIL.

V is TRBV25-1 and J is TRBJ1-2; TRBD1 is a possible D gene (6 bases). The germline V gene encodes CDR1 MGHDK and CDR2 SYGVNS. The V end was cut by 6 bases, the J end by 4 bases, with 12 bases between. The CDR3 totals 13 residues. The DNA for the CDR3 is TGTGCCAGCAGGGGGGCGTACGGCTATGGCTACACCTTC. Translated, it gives CASRGAYGYGYTF.

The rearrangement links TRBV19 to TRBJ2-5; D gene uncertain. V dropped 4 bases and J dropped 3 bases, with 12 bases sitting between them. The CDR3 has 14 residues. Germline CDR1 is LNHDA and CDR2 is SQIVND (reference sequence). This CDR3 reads CASSNHRREETQYF. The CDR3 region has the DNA TGTGCCAGTAGTAACCACAGACGGGAAGAGACCCAGTACTTC. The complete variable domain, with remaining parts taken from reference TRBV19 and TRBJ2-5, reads DGGITQSPKYLFRKEGQNVTLSCEQNLNHDAMYWYRQDPGQGLRLIYYSQIVNDFQKGDIAEGYSVSREKKESFPLTVTSAQKNPTAFYLCASSNHRREETQYFGPGTRLLVL.